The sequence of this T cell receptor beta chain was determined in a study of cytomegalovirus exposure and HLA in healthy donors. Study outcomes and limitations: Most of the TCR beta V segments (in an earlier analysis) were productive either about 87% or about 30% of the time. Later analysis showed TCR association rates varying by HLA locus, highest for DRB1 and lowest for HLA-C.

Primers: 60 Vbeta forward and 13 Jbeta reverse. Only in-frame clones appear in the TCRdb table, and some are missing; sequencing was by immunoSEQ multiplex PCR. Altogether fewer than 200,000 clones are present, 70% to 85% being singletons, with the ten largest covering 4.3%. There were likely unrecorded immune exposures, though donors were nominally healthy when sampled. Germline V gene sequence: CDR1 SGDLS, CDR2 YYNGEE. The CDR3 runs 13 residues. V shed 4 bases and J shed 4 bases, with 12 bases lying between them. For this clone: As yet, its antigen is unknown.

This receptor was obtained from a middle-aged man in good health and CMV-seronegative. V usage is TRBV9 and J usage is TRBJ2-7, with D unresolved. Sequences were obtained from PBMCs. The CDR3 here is CASSLSPVYEQYF. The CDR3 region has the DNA TGTGCCAGCAGCCTTTCTCCGGTTTACGAGCAGTACTTC.